This T cell receptor beta chain is drawn from a study of OX40 agonist ivuxolimab in advanced cancers. Concerning the study at large: Ivuxolimab was a fully human IgG2 agonistic monoclonal antibody targeting the costimulatory receptor OX40 (CD134). Intravenous ivuxolimab was administered to patients every 2 weeks at six dose levels: 0.01, 0.1, 0.3, 1.5, 3 and 10 mg/kg. Of the 52 patients in dose escalation, about 20 had hepatocellular carcinoma, roughly 15 had melanoma, 9 had renal cell carcinoma and 9 had head and neck cancer. The dose-escalation cohort was roughly 80% male with a mean age of roughly 60 years, ranging from roughly 20 to 85. Prior anti-PD-1, anti-PD-L1 or anti-CTLA-4 therapy was permitted, and checkpoint inhibitors had been received by less than 45% of dose-escalation patients. Partial responses occurred in three dose-escalation patients: two with cutaneous melanoma and one with hepatocellular carcinoma. The point of sequencing TCRbeta in the periphery was to test whether ivuxolimab changed TCR sequence diversity and drove clonal T-cell expansion. The paper covers the monotherapy dose-escalation part of the phase I ivuxolimab trial, which included N = 52 patients. What the research found in general, with its limitations: After ivuxolimab, CD8+ T cells had more expanded clones than CD4+ T cells on average. Low levels of normalized T-cell clonal expansion were also seen in some patients who did not respond. In partial responders in the 0.1-3.0 mg/kg groups, normalized peripheral clonal expansion was found to be among the lowest, especially among CD8+ T cells. Clonal expansion of both CD4+ and CD8+ blood T cells was observed from baseline to week 6 at doses 0.1 to 3.0 mg/kg. The antigen specificity of the peripheral T cells that underwent clonal expansion was not determined.

The sample holds a few counts of this clone. There is no known antigen for this receptor. No base-level quality is on record; no much larger clone is a single base apart. The CDR3 numbers 15 residues from cysteine through phenylalanine. The CDR3 DNA has 45 bases and is translated from base 1. CDR1 is given as LGHNA and CDR2 as YNFKEQ, both from the germline V gene. V is pared back by 1 base and J by 1 base, with 11 bases lying between the germline termini. The trial excluded patients who had a history of autoimmune disease or who were on systemic immunosuppression. Peripheral blood for TCR sequencing was collected from all dose cohorts at baseline, on cycle 4 day 1, and on cycle 7 day 1. Samples came from an open-label, multicenter, first-in-human phase I dose-escalation trial of ivuxolimab. Adults with locally advanced or metastatic melanoma, renal cell, hepatocellular, or head and neck squamous cell carcinoma were enrolled in the trial. Before TCR sequencing, CD4+ T cells and CD8+ T cells from peripheral blood were sorted into separate populations.

Genomic DNA was isolated from the sorted cells so that the TCRbeta CDR3 region could be sequenced. The immunoSEQ Assay was used for sequencing of TCRbeta CDR3 regions. TCRdb took over this immuneACCESS table, retaining in-frame rearrangements with V and J assigned. Such tables are incomplete; in checked studies, under half of the missing clones stem from an unresolved V gene, and the remainder is unexplained. Present in this sample are about 100,000 clones, roughly 90% of which were seen just once. The ten largest account for 0.54% of the sample. The rearrangement joined TRBV4-2 to TRBJ2-7; matching of 6 bases hints at TRBD2 as the D gene. The sample in question was CD4+ or CD8+ T cells sorted from blood, obtained in a trial of the OX40 agonist ivuxolimab. This clonotype originated in an adult with an advanced solid tumor such as melanoma, head and neck, liver or kidney cancer. This receptor carries the CDR3 CASSQALGTSYEQYF. The base sequence is TGTGCCAGCAGCCAAGCCCTTGGGACTTCCTACGAGCAGTACTTC.